Listed below are T cell receptor beta chains from one sample, sequenced in a study of blood T cells in healthy people across ages. TCRdb recomputed calls from the 5' RACE reads with MiXCR, one row per CDR3 protein. This table holds around 1,600,000 distinct CDR3 sequences, under 55% found once. The sample was blood. These receptors were collected from a woman aged 18-29 years in good health. Each CDR3 is given with its conserved first and last residue. The order of the fields is D gene, J gene, clone size, V gene, CDR3 protein, CDR3 DNA. D genes are given only for firm matches. Clone size is shown for a subset of rows, as once, few, many or a class of expanded clone.

>.|TRBJ2-3|.|TRBV10-3
CAIMDSQTKDTQYF
TGTGCCATCATGGACAGCCAAACAAAAGATACGCAGTATTTT
>TRBD1|TRBJ1-2|.|TRBV20-1
CSARGSSSTGNYGYTF
TGCAGTGCTAGGGGTTCCTCCTCGACAGGGAACTATGGCTACACCTTC
>.|TRBJ2-7|few|TRBV28
CASATGASYEQYF
TGTGCCAGCGCGACTGGCGCCTCCTACGAGCAGTACTTC
>.|TRBJ2-3|.|TRBV9
CASSGESADTQYF
TGTGCCAGCAGCGGAGAATCTGCAGATACGCAGTATTTT
>.|TRBJ1-2|.|TRBV6-5
CASRPDMGSYGYTF
TGTGCCAGCAGGCCGGACATGGGATCCTATGGCTACACCTTC
>.|TRBJ2-7|.|TRBV25-1
CAPRAPGDSYEQYF
TGTGCCCCAAGAGCGCCAGGGGACTCCTACGAGCAGTACTTC
>TRBD2|TRBJ2-3|.|TRBV27
CASSFLAGVTQYF
TGTGCCAGCAGTTTCCTAGCGGGAGTTACGCAGTATTTT
>TRBD2|TRBJ2-7|.|TRBV3-1
CASSPGTSATGAYEQYF
TGTGCCAGCAGCCCGGGGACTAGCGCTACAGGCGCCTACGAGCAGTACTTC
>TRBD1|TRBJ2-7|.|TRBV28
CASSGFTGQVSYEQYF
TGTGCCAGCAGTGGATTCACGGGACAGGTCTCCTACGAGCAGTACTTC
>.|TRBJ1-2|.|TRBV2
CASSEFGAAYGYTF
TGTGCCAGCAGTGAATTTGGGGCAGCCTATGGCTACACCTTC
>TRBD2|TRBJ2-1|.|TRBV29-1
CSTIRRLAVSNEQFF
TGCAGCACTATACGGAGACTAGCGGTCTCCAATGAGCAGTTCTTC
>.|TRBJ2-7|.|TRBV6-6
CASLLARGTYEQYF
TGTGCCAGCCTCCTGGCGAGGGGGACCTACGAGCAGTACTTC
>.|TRBJ2-2|.|TRBV12-3/TRBV12-4
CASSATDTGELFF
TGTGCCAGCAGTGCGACAGACACCGGGGAGCTGTTTTTT
>.|TRBJ1-1|.|TRBV11-2
CASSLPLGQEAFF
TGTGCCAGCAGCTTACCCTTAGGACAGGAAGCTTTCTTT
>.|TRBJ1-4|.|TRBV12-3/TRBV12-4
CASTPQYGLANEKLFF
TGTGCCAGCACACCCCAGTATGGTCTTGCGAATGAAAAACTGTTTTTT
>.|TRBJ2-5|.|TRBV2
CATREYGQETQYF
TGTGCCACCAGGGAATACGGCCAAGAGACCCAGTACTTC
>TRBD1|TRBJ1-6|.|TRBV5-1
CASSQGQGTSPLHF
TGCGCCAGCAGCCAGGGACAGGGCACGTCACCCCTCCACTTT
>TRBD1|TRBJ2-5|.|TRBV18
CASSPTGQGAKTQYF
TGTGCCAGCTCACCTACCGGACAGGGGGCAAAGACCCAGTACTTC
>.|TRBJ1-5|.|TRBV15
CTTSSFVERGLRNQPQHF
TGTACCACCAGCAGTTTTGTCGAAAGGGGCTTGCGCAATCAGCCCCAGCATTTT
>.|TRBJ1-2|.|TRBV7-2
CASSLREGGYPNYGYTF
TGTGCCAGCAGCTTAAGGGAGGGGGGCTACCCCAACTATGGCTACACCTTC
>.|TRBJ2-7|.|TRBV12-3/TRBV12-4
CASSSGPTQYF
TGTGCCAGCAGCTCCGGCCCCACCCAGTACTTC
>.|TRBJ1-2|.|TRBV6-1
CASSQDGTNYGYTF
TGTGCCAGCAGTCAGGACGGCACTAACTATGGCTACACCTTC
>TRBD1|TRBJ2-7|.|TRBV6-1
CASSELPGTGQSSYEQYF
TGTGCCAGCAGTGAACTGCCCGGGACAGGGCAAAGCTCCTACGAGCAGTACTTC
>TRBD2|TRBJ2-5|.|TRBV14
CASSPPGLAGMVTQYF
TGTGCCAGCAGTCCTCCCGGACTAGCGGGAATGGTGACCCAGTACTTC
>.|TRBJ2-5|few|TRBV4-1
CASSQEGGRAETQYF
TGCGCCAGCAGCCAAGAGGGGGGACGAGCAGAGACCCAGTACTTC
>.|TRBJ1-3|.|TRBV20-1
CSAVRSSGNTIYF
TGCAGTGCCGTCCGGAGCTCTGGAAACACCATATATTTT
>TRBD2|TRBJ2-3|few|TRBV20-1
CSAELAGVSQRTDTQYF
TGCAGTGCAGAACTAGCGGGAGTTTCCCAACGCACAGATACGCAGTATTTT
>TRBD2|TRBJ2-2|once|TRBV6-2/TRBV6-3
CASTKPGLAGAGELFF
TGTGCCAGCACTAAACCAGGACTAGCGGGAGCCGGGGAGCTGTTTTTT
>.|TRBJ1-1|.|TRBV6-2/TRBV6-3
CASSAPGQNTEAFF
TGTGCCAGCAGTGCCCCCGGACAGAACACTGAAGCTTTCTTT
>.|TRBJ2-5|many|TRBV4-3
CASSQGLGLGETQYF
TGCGCCAGCAGCCAAGGTCTTGGGTTAGGAGAGACCCAGTACTTC
>TRBD1|TRBJ2-7|few|TRBV20-1
CSASYRGTSEQYF
TGCAGTGCTAGTTACAGGGGAACCTCCGAGCAGTACTTC
>.|TRBJ1-3|many|TRBV4-1
CASSQAKRTSGNTIYF
TGCGCCAGCAGCCAAGCCAAACGGACCTCTGGAAACACCATATATTTT
>TRBD2|TRBJ2-7|once|TRBV3-1
CASSRLTSGSVYEQYF
TGTGCCAGCAGCCGACTGACTAGCGGGAGTGTCTACGAGCAGTACTTC
>.|TRBJ2-7|.|TRBV7-2
CASSLAQGSYNEQYF
TGTGCCAGCAGCTTAGCACAGGGTTCCTACAATGAGCAGTACTTC
>.|TRBJ2-5|.|TRBV3-1
CASSSRGENEQYF
TGTGCCAGCAGCTCACGGGGTGAAAATGAGCAGTACTTC
>.|TRBJ1-5|few|TRBV28
CASSSQLNQPQHF
TGTGCCAGCAGTTCCCAGCTAAATCAGCCCCAGCATTTT
>TRBD2|TRBJ2-3|few|TRBV3-1
CASSQDPSSGDSTDTQYF
TGTGCCAGCAGCCAAGATCCATCTAGCGGAGACAGCACAGATACGCAGTATTTT
>.|TRBJ1-6|.|TRBV27
CASSLSGGSNSPLHF
TGTGCCAGCAGTTTATCAGGGGGGTCTAATTCACCCCTCCACTTT
>.|TRBJ2-7|.|TRBV5-6
CATGKSAYEQYF
TGTGCCACGGGGAAGAGCGCCTACGAGCAGTACTTC
>.|TRBJ2-5|.|TRBV7-9
CASSEVLWDEQYF
TGTGCCAGTAGCGAGGTTCTTTGGGATGAGCAGTACTTC
>.|TRBJ2-1|.|TRBV20-1
CSATGQGRSSYNEQFF
TGCAGTGCCACGGGCCAGGGGCGCAGCTCCTACAATGAGCAGTTCTTC
>.|TRBJ1-5|.|TRBV25-1
CASSDTFFNQPRHF
TGTGCCAGCAGTGACACCTTTTTCAATCAGCCCCGGCATTTT
>.|TRBJ2-7|.|TRBV7-8
CASSSLRFYEQYF
TGTGCCAGCAGCTCATTGCGATTTTACGAGCAGTACTTC
>.|TRBJ2-7|many|TRBV12-3/TRBV12-4
CASSLWDTYEQYF
TGTGCCAGCAGTTTATGGGACACCTACGAGCAGTACTTC
>.|TRBJ1-2|.|TRBV5-1
CASSSGPTDYGYTF
TGCGCCAGCAGCTCGGGACCAACGGACTATGGCTACACCTTC
>.|TRBJ1-4|.|TRBV20-1
CSASDGATNEKLFF
TGCAGTGCTAGCGACGGGGCAACTAATGAAAAACTGTTTTTT
>.|TRBJ1-4|.|TRBV9
CASSYREAGNEKLFF
TGTGCCAGCAGCTACCGGGAAGCGGGTAATGAAAAACTGTTTTTT
>TRBD1|TRBJ2-3|.|TRBV2
CASISPGQFPDTQYF
TGTGCCAGCATTTCCCCGGGACAGTTTCCAGATACGCAGTATTTT
>.|TRBJ2-7|.|TRBV28
CASSLLALRTYEQYF
TGTGCCAGCAGTTTATTAGCCCTCCGTACCTACGAGCAGTACTTC
>TRBD1|TRBJ1-3|.|TRBV29-1
CSVAPGGSGNTIYF
TGCAGCGTTGCTCCAGGGGGCTCTGGAAACACCATATATTTT
>TRBD2|TRBJ2-4|.|TRBV7-8
CASSLVAPGGVGKNIQYF
TGTGCCAGCAGCTTAGTAGCCCCGGGAGGGGTGGGCAAAAACATTCAGTACTTC
>.|TRBJ2-3|.|TRBV20-1
CSARDGARTSTNTQYF
TGCAGTGCTAGAGATGGTGCGCGAACTAGCACAAATACGCAGTATTTT
>.|TRBJ1-2|few|TRBV2
CASSEGPIYGYTF
TGTGCCAGCAGTGAGGGACCGATCTATGGCTACACCTTC
>.|TRBJ2-1|many|TRBV6-2/TRBV6-3
CASSPSDNEQFF
TGTGCCAGCAGTCCGTCGGACAATGAGCAGTTCTTC
>TRBD2|TRBJ2-1|few|TRBV3-1
CASSQERRLASSSYNEQFF
TGTGCCAGCAGCCAAGAGAGGAGACTAGCCTCGAGCTCCTACAATGAGCAGTTCTTC
>.|TRBJ1-5|.|TRBV7-8
CASSLVGDGNNQPQHF
TGTGCCAGCAGCTTAGTGGGGGACGGAAACAATCAGCCCCAGCATTTT
>.|TRBJ1-2|.|TRBV6-5
CASSYSMRAPGYTF
TGTGCCAGCAGTTACTCGATGAGGGCGCCGGGCTACACCTTC
>TRBD2|TRBJ2-5|.|TRBV4-1
CASSQDLAGGLSASPQYF
TGCGCCAGCAGCCAAGATTTAGCGGGAGGGCTCAGCGCTTCCCCCCAGTACTTC